This is a list of T cell receptor beta chains from one sample in a study of blood T cells in healthy people across ages. One entry per CDR3 protein, called by TCRdb with MiXCR from the 5' RACE reads. In the table there are around 1,500,000 distinct CDR3 sequences, about 28% of which are singletons. The material sequenced was blood. Receptor source: a young woman in good health. CDR3s include the opening cysteine and the closing phenylalanine or tryptophan. D genes are given only for firm matches. Rows give clone size only sometimes, using once, few, many, or a class for an expanded clone.

len | d_gene | j_gene | abundance | v_gene | CDR3nt | CDR3aa
15 | . | TRBJ1-5 | few | TRBV12-5 | TGTGCTAGTGGTTCCGGGGACTATGGCAATCAGCCCCAGCATTTT | CASGSGDYGNQPQHF
14 | . | TRBJ2-7 | . | TRBV15 | TGTGCCACCAGCAGAGATCAGCGGCCGGGAGAGCAGTACTTC | CATSRDQRPGEQYF
18 | TRBD1 | TRBJ1-5 | . | TRBV5-8 | TGTGCCAGCAGCCAACGGGACAGGGGTATCCCTAGCAATCAGCCCCAGCATTTT | CASSQRDRGIPSNQPQHF
14 | . | TRBJ2-2 | once | TRBV7-9 | TGTGCCAGCAGCTTATCGCAGGGGAGCGGGGAGCTGTTTTTT | CASSLSQGSGELFF
15 | TRBD2 | TRBJ2-5 | once | TRBV5-1 | TGCGCCAGCAGCGTGGACACGGGGGGTCAAGAGACCCAGTACTTC | CASSVDTGGQETQYF
14 | . | TRBJ1-2 | once | TRBV18 | TGTGCCAGCTCACCGGCCAGTACTAACTATGGCTACACCTTC | CASSPASTNYGYTF
13 | . | TRBJ2-1 | many | TRBV20-1 | TGCAGTGCCGTAACAAGCTCCTACAATGAGCAGTTCTTC | CSAVTSSYNEQFF
16 | . | TRBJ2-1 | . | TRBV9 | TGTGCCAGCAGCGTCGGGCAGGGCAGCTCCTACAATGAGCAGTTCTTC | CASSVGQGSSYNEQFF
15 | . | TRBJ2-2 | . | TRBV20-1 | TGCAGTGCTAGACTTGATACCCGGAACACCGGGGAGCTGTTTTTT | CSARLDTRNTGELFF
13 | TRBD2 | TRBJ2-1 | few | TRBV29-1 | TGCAGCGTTTTGCCGAGCGGGATGGGTGAGCAGTTCTTC | CSVLPSGMGEQFF
16 | TRBD2 | TRBJ2-1 | few | TRBV7-2 | TGTGCCAGCAGCCGGACTAGCGGGAGGGCCTACAATGAGCAGTTCTTC | CASSRTSGRAYNEQFF
12 | TRBD1 | TRBJ1-2 | . | TRBV29-1 | TGCAGCGTTCCGGACAGGGTATATGGCTACACCTTC | CSVPDRVYGYTF
14 | . | TRBJ2-5 | . | TRBV20-1 | TGCAGTGCTCCTAGATCCGGTAGGACGGAGACCCAGTACTTC | CSAPRSGRTETQYF
15 | TRBD1 | TRBJ1-4 | . | TRBV9 | TGTGCCGGCAGCACCGGGGGACAGGGTGGCGAAAAACTGTTTTTT | CAGSTGGQGGEKLFF
16 | . | TRBJ2-7 | few | TRBV15 | TGTGCCACCAGCAGAGCGGCTGGTCGGGAGAGGAATGAGCAGTACTTC | CATSRAAGRERNEQYF
16 | . | TRBJ2-7 | . | TRBV4-2 | TGTGCCAGCAGCCAAGATTATCAGGGGATAGGATACGAGCAGTACTTC | CASSQDYQGIGYEQYF
15 | . | TRBJ2-7 | . | TRBV6-6 | TGTGCCAGCAGGGGGGACGTGAAAGGGCGCTACGAGCAGTACTTC | CASRGDVKGRYEQYF
13 | . | TRBJ2-7 | many | TRBV7-9 | TGTGCCAGCAGCGCCGGATTCGGATACGAGCAGTACTTC | CASSAGFGYEQYF
14 | . | TRBJ1-5 | few | TRBV5-1 | TGCGCCAGCAGCTTGGACGATCCCAATCAGCCCCAGCATTTT | CASSLDDPNQPQHF
16 | . | TRBJ1-4 | . | TRBV18 | TGTGCCAGCTCACCACCAGGGGCGCGAGCTAATGAAAAACTGTTTTTT | CASSPPGARANEKLFF
14 | . | TRBJ2-1 | many | TRBV20-1 | TGCAGTGCTAGAGGTGGGGGTACCTACAATGAGCAGTTCTTC | CSARGGGTYNEQFF
17 | . | TRBJ2-5 | . | TRBV7-8 | TGTGCCAGCAGCGGGCCATTGTTGCGGGCCCCTCAAGAGACCCAGTACTTC | CASSGPLLRAPQETQYF
15 | . | TRBJ2-3 | . | TRBV24-1 | TGTGCCACCAGTGACGATGACCCTAGCACAGATACGCAGTATTTT | CATSDDDPSTDTQYF
13 | . | TRBJ1-2 | few | TRBV28 | TGTGCCAGCAGATCCGAAGACTCCTATGGCTACACCTTC | CASRSEDSYGYTF
12 | . | TRBJ1-5 | . | TRBV19 | TGTGCCAGTAGTTCGACGGGACGGCCCCAGCATTTT | CASSSTGRPQHF
15 | . | TRBJ1-6 | many | TRBV7-2 | TGTGCCAGCAGCATGAGACAGGACCTTAATTCACCCCTCCACTTT | CASSMRQDLNSPLHF
12 | . | TRBJ2-2 | once | TRBV6-5 | TGTGCCAGCATTACCAGCACCGGGGAGCTGTTTTTT | CASITSTGELFF
13 | . | TRBJ1-5 | . | TRBV20-1 | TGCAGTGAAAGAGGGCCAGGAGATCAGCCCCAGCATTTT | CSERGPGDQPQHF
16 | . | TRBJ2-1 | many | TRBV2 | TGTGCCAGCAGTGCGACACCCGTTGGGCTTAGGGATGAGCAGTTCTTC | CASSATPVGLRDEQFF
15 | . | TRBJ2-3 | few | TRBV3-1 | TGTGCCAGCAGCGCTCGAGGACTACGTGCAGGTACGCAGTATTTT | CASSARGLRAGTQYF
14 | . | TRBJ2-7 | . | TRBV5-1 | TGCGCCAGCAGCTTGGGACAGTCCGCCTACGAGCAGTACTTC | CASSLGQSAYEQYF
14 | TRBD1 | TRBJ2-7 | many | TRBV10-3 | TGTGCCATCAAGAGGGGGACAGGGGCCTACGAGCAGTACTTC | CAIKRGTGAYEQYF